This T cell receptor (beta chain) came from a study of T cells after yellow fever vaccination. The study's findings and limits: Abundant bulk-population clonotypes could contaminate the FACS-sorted repertoires.

In TCRdb, the 5' RACE reads were re-called with MiXCR into one record per CDR3 protein. Among 200,000 to 300,000 distinct CDR3 sequences listed, 10% to 15% were seen once. V lost 6 bases, J lost 0 bases, and 15 bases lay in between. Germline CDR1 reads DFQATT; CDR2 reads SNEGSKA (reference sequence). The CDR3 totals 14 residues. Concerning this clonotype itself: Its matching antigen is unknown.

The sequencing here drew on CD4+ T cells sorted from PBMCs, taken 45 days after the yellow fever booster vaccination. This TCR derives from a man aged 30-40 years who received the YFV17D yellow fever vaccine. This rearrangement joins TRBV20-1 to TRBJ2-7; D is unclear. The CDR3 DNA reads as TGCAGTGCCAGAAGCGCGCAAAGCTCCTACGAGCAGTACTTC. Its translation: CSARSAQSSYEQYF.